This T cell receptor beta chain comes out of a study of shared clonotypes between healthy human individuals. Study-wide points: Across a handful of donors, naive CD4 shared 5% to 6.5%, naive CD8 less than 4%, memory CD4 roughly 2.2%, memory CD8 more than 0.35%. Generation probabilities were higher for clonotypes shared across all four sorted-subset donors than for unshared ones.

Germline lookup yields CDR1 MNHEY and CDR2 SVGAGI. CDR3 size: 14 residues. The junction had 10 bases not matched to a gene; V was cut back by 7 bases and J by 5 bases. Concerning this clone: Its matching antigen is unknown.

Assay runs were performed at deep level. Each cell subset's genomic DNA was divided evenly among several immunoSEQ plates. Clones were read by immunoSEQ multiplex PCR, and TCRdb kept only the in-frame ones, dropping some. The data hold a few million clones, with more than 80% observed a single time. The sample was naive CD4+ T cells from PBMCs. Stated subset: CD45RA+ positively selected. The chain carries TRBV6-5 and TRBJ2-5, with TRBD2 matching 7 bases. The clonotype originates from a man between 18 and 29 years old in good health. Some clones in this sample may be carry-over from other donors' samples. CDR3 bases: TGTGCCAGCACTAACGGGGGGTCCTCGGAGACCCAGTACTTC. This sequence encodes CASTNGGSSETQYF.